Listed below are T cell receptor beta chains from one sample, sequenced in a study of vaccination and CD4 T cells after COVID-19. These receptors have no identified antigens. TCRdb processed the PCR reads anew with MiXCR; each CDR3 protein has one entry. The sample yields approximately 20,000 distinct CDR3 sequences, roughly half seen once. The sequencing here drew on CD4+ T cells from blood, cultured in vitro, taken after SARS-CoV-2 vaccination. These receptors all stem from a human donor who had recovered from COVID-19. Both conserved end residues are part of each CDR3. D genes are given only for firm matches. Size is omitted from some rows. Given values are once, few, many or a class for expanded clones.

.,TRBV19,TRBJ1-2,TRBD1,CASSPQGIGNGYTF,TGTGCCAGTAGCCCACAGGGGATCGGGAATGGCTACACCTTC
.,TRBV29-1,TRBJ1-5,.,CSVEEAPRQPQHF,TGCAGCGTTGAGGAGGCCCCCAGGCAGCCCCAGCATTTT
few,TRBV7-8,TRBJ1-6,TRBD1,CASSFGTGNSPLHF,TGTGCCAGCAGCTTCGGGACAGGGAATTCACCCCTCCACTTT
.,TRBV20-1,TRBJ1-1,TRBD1,CSAKSTGGIDTEAFF,TGCAGTGCTAAATCAACAGGGGGCATAGACACTGAAGCTTTCTTT
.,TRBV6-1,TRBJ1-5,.,CASSDLGSRDGWPQHF,TGTGCCAGCAGTGATCTCGGTTCGAGGGATGGGTGGCCCCAGCATTTT
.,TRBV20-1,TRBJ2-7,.,CSASPGPNDEQYF,TGCAGTGCCAGCCCGGGCCCTAACGACGAGCAGTACTTC
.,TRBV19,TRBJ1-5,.,CARNRRFQPQHF,TGTGCCAGGAATCGTCGGTTTCAGCCCCAGCATTTT
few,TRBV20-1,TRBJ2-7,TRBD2,CSAEHLAGGLNEQYF,TGCAGTGCAGAGCACCTAGCGGGAGGTTTAAATGAGCAGTACTTC
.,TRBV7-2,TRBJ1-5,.,CASSLVRGSNQPQHF,TGTGCCAGCAGCTTAGTACGGGGAAGTAATCAGCCCCAGCATTTT
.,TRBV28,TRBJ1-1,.,CASSYRQPREAFF,TGTGCCAGCAGTTACCGCCAGCCTCGAGAAGCTTTCTTT
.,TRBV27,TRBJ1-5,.,CASSPRVSNQPQHF,TGTGCCAGCAGTCCCCGCGTCAGCAATCAGCCCCAGCATTTT
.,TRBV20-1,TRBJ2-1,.,CSAVDSSYNEQFF,TGCAGTGCGGTGGACAGCTCCTACAATGAGCAGTTCTTC